Presented here are 22 T cell receptor beta chains from one specimen sequenced in a study of cytotoxic CD8 clonotypes in ibrutinib-treated CLL. Assay used: immunoSEQ multiplex PCR; TCRdb lists only in-frame clones, some missing. The sample contains approximately 200,000 clones, 72% of which appear only once. The sample was PBMCs, taken after 24 months of ibrutinib treatment. These receptors all come from a human donor with chronic lymphocytic leukemia.

The chain carries TRBV6-6 and TRBJ2-2; D may be TRBD2 (5 bases). The V gene lost 2 bases and the J gene lost 5 bases, with 15 bases spanning the gap. Germline-derived CDR1 and CDR2 are MNHNY and SVGAGI (reference sequence). CDR3 length equals 16 residues. The CDR3 nucleotides read TGTGCCAGCAGTTACGGGGAGTTGGGGAGTACCGGGGAGCTGTTTTTT. Protein: CASSYGELGSTGELFF.

The genes are TRBV30 and TRBJ2-1; D unresolved. Between the trimmed V and J ends, which lost 5 bases and 8 bases, there was a span of 7 bases. Germline V gene sequence: CDR1 GTSNPN, CDR2 SVGIG (reference sequence). CDR3 length equals 10 residues. CDR3 DNA: TGTGCCTGGGGAACCGATGAGCAGTTCTTC. Protein sequence: CAWGTDEQFF.

The rearrangement joins TRBV29-1 to TRBJ1-5; 7 nucleotides line up with TRBD1. This CDR3 has 14 residues. Germline V gene lookup returns CDR1 SQVTM and CDR2 ANQGSEA. Trimming cost V 4 bases and J 4 bases; bases outside gene matches: 7. CDR3 DNA sequence: TGCAGCGTTGGACAGGGCGAACCAAATCAGCCCCAGCATTTT. Its protein is CSVGQGEPNQPQHF. Looking up the rest from reference TRBV29-1 and TRBJ1-5 gives the full variable domain: SAVISQKPSRDICQRGTSLTIQCQVDSQVTMMFWYRQQPGQSLTLIATANQGSEATYESGFVIDKFPISRPNLTFSTLTVSNMSPEDSSIYLCSVGQGEPNQPQHFGDGTRLSIL.

This clone turned up a few times. This chain joins TRBV4-1 and TRBJ2-2; a possible D gene is TRBD2 (5 bases). V was cut by 5 bases and J by 0 bases, with 13 bases left in between. The CDR3 consists of 16 residues. In germline, CDR1 is MGHRA, CDR2 YSYEKL. The CDR3 region has the DNA TGCGCCAGCAGCTTACGGACGGGGTCGAACACCGGGGAGCTGTTTTTT. It codes for CASSLRTGSNTGELFF.

This clone was recorded a few times. The J gene is TRBJ2-2, the V gene TRBV18, with TRBD1 identical over 7 bases. The CDR3 extends over 16 amino acids. Losses at the gene ends were 0 bases for V and 4 bases for J; bases not matched to a gene: 5. Germline V gives CDR1 KGHSH, CDR2 LQKENI. The CDR3 nucleotides are TGTGCCAGCTCACCACCTGGGGGACAGACCACCGGGGAGCTGTTTTTT. The encoded protein is CASSPPGGQTTGELFF.

The chain uses TRBV4-2 and TRBJ2-5; D remains unclear. Germline CDR1 LGHNA, CDR2 YNFKEQ. The CDR3 has 12 residues. Trimming pared 1 base from V and 8 bases from J, leaving 8 bases between. Here the CDR3 reads CASSQGLGTQYF. CDR3 in DNA: TGTGCCAGCAGCCAAGGCCTGGGCACCCAGTACTTC.

CDR3 nucleotides: TGTGCCAGCAGCTTAGTTCAGGGGGGAGGCTACACCTTC. This translates into CASSLVQGGGYTF. The rearrangement links TRBV7-2 to TRBJ1-2; 7 positions agree with TRBD1. CDR3 size: 13 residues. Germline V CDR1 and CDR2: SGHTA, FQGNSA. Trimming cost V 1 base and J 8 bases; bases outside gene matches: 4.

The chain recombines TRBV6-5 with TRBJ2-7; D is ambiguous. Trimming left V 5 bases short and J 2 bases short, with 10 bases between. CDR1 and CDR2 (germline): MNHEY, SVGAGI. The length of the CDR3 is 13 residues. The CDR3 reads CASSGRTTYEQYF. CDR3 DNA: TGTGCCAGCAGTGGTAGGACGACCTACGAGCAGTACTTC.

This clone appeared once. The V call is TRBV11-2, the J call TRBJ2-7; 7 nucleotides match TRBD1. This CDR3 is built from 14 residues. The germline gives CDR1 SGHAT, CDR2 FQNNGV. The V segment lost 1 base and the J segment 5 bases; nucleotides outside the gene matches: 5. The CDR3 loop reads CASSLVRTGDEQYF. Written as DNA, the CDR3 is TGTGCCAGCAGCTTAGTTAGGACAGGCGACGAGCAGTACTTC.

CDR3 protein: CASTPSRRQNTEAFF. In DNA form, the CDR3 reads TGTGCCAGCACCCCATCGCGGAGGCAGAACACTGAAGCTTTCTTT. The chain carries TRBV7-9 and TRBJ1-1; D is ambiguous. Per the germline V gene, CDR1 is SEHNR and CDR2 is FQNEAQ (reference sequence). CDR3 length: 15 residues. V lost 7 bases, J lost 1 base, and 16 bases lay in between.

The CDR3 region is CASSRGVAGADTQYF. Here the CDR3 DNA reads TGTGCCAGCAGCCGCGGGGTAGCGGGGGCAGATACGCAGTATTTT. The chain combines TRBV5-4 with TRBJ2-3; the match to TRBD2 covers 9 bases. The V segment lost 4 bases and the J segment 4 bases; nucleotides outside the gene matches: 7. The CDR3 is 15 amino acids. Looked up from germline, CDR1 is SGHNT and CDR2 is YYREEE (reference sequence).

This chain connects TRBV29-1 to TRBJ1-2; 9 bases are shared with TRBD1. J was trimmed by 5 bases and V by 4 bases; bases with no gene match: 2. Germline V CDR1 and CDR2: SQVTM, ANQGSEA. The CDR3 runs to 12 residues. This CDR3 is CSVVDRGYGYTF. CDR3 bases: TGCAGCGTTGTGGACAGGGGTTATGGCTACACCTTC.

A single count supports this clone. The rearrangement uses TRBV4-3 and TRBJ2-5; TRBD2 aligns across 10 bases. Germline lookup yields CDR1 LGHNA and CDR2 YSLEER. The J segment lost 5 bases and the V segment lost 0 bases, leaving 9 bases of the junction unmatched. The CDR3 loop spans 17 amino acids. The CDR3 is CASSQEASGSVYETQYF. CDR3 bases: TGCGCCAGCAGCCAAGAGGCTAGCGGGAGTGTTTATGAGACCCAGTACTTC.

Of note for this clone: An end of the junction does not agree with germline; a read error may underlie this. The rearrangement links TRBV5-8 to TRBJ2-7; TRBD2 matches at 10 bases. Germline CDR1 is SGHTS and CDR2 is YDEGEE. This CDR3 has 18 amino acids. Here the CDR3 DNA reads TGTGCCAGCAGATTGGCCAGCGGGAGGGCCTCGTTCTTGGACGAGCAGTACTTC. Translated: CASRLASGRASFLDEQYF.

This chain links TRBV4-2 with TRBJ2-7; 9 bases fit TRBD1. V lost 8 bases and J lost 4; bases outside the gene matches: 6. Germline V gives CDR1 LGHNA, CDR2 YNFKEQ. CDR3 length: 13 amino acids. This CDR3 is CASAGTGFYEQYF. Here the CDR3 DNA reads TGTGCCAGCGCCGGGACAGGGTTTTACGAGCAGTACTTC.

This chain links TRBV5-1 with TRBJ2-1; 11 bases agree with TRBD1. This CDR3 is built from 15 residues. After removal of 2 bases from V and 4 bases from J, the junction contained 2 bases not matched to a gene. Germline V gene data show CDR1 as SGHRS and CDR2 as YFSETQ. The DNA for the CDR3 is TGCGCCAGCAGCTTTGGGACAGGGGGGTACAATGAGCAGTTCTTC. It specifies CASSFGTGGYNEQFF. The full variable domain, completed using reference TRBV5-1 and TRBJ2-1, is KAGVTQTPRYLIKTRGQQVTLSCSPISGHRSVSWYQQTPGQGLQFLFEYFSETQRNKGNFPGRFSGRQFSNSRSEMNVSTLELGDSALYLCASSFGTGGYNEQFFGPGTRLTVL.

The V gene is TRBV5-6, the J gene TRBJ2-5, with D uncertain. CDR1 and CDR2 from the germline V gene are SGHDT and YYEEEE. The CDR3 is 14 amino acids. Trimming took off 7 bases at V and 1 base at J, with 14 bases between the two ends. The DNA for the CDR3 is TGTGCCAGCGTGAGTGGGGTCCGCCAAGAGACCCAGTACTTC. As protein: CASVSGVRQETQYF.

V is TRBV30 and J is TRBJ1-1, with 7 nucleotides matching TRBD1. V shed 2 bases and J 3 bases; nucleotides not matched to a gene: 6. Germline CDR1 GTSNPN, CDR2 SVGIG (reference sequence). The CDR3 runs to 14 residues. In nucleotides, the CDR3 is TGTGCCTGGAGTCGGGGGCAGGGGGACACTGAAGCTTTCTTT. Translated: CAWSRGQGDTEAFF.

The chain uses TRBV28 and TRBJ2-1, with 12 bases lining up with TRBD2. This CDR3 spans 18 amino acids. Germline lookup yields CDR1 MDHEN and CDR2 SYDVKM. The ends lost 2 bases at V and 6 bases at J; junction bases unmatched: 11. CDR3 residues: CASSLPRTSGKHFNEQFF. Written as DNA, the CDR3 is TGTGCCAGCAGTTTACCCCGGACTAGCGGGAAGCATTTCAATGAGCAGTTCTTC.

V and J are TRBV11-3 and TRBJ2-3; D call uncertain. The germline gives CDR1 SGHNT, CDR2 YENEEA. CDR3 length equals 13 residues. The V end lost 4 bases, the J end lost 9 bases, and 14 bases lay between the germline ends. The CDR3 here is CASSSYISPTQYF. As DNA, the CDR3 is TGTGCCAGCAGCTCCTATATCTCCCCAACGCAGTATTTT. The complete variable domain, with remaining parts taken from reference TRBV11-3 and TRBJ2-3, reads EAGVVQSPRYKIIEKKQPVAFWCNPISGHNTLYWYLQNLGQGPELLIRYENEEAVDDSQLPKDRFSAERLKGVDSTLKIQPAELGDSAVYLCASSSYISPTQYFGPGTRLTVL.

With regard to this clone: Other DNA sequences in the same sample also yield this CDR3. CDR3: CATSSRETQYF. For the CDR3, the DNA is TGTGCCACCAGCTCCCGGGAGACCCAGTACTTC. The genes are TRBV15 and TRBJ2-5; D unclear. There are 11 residues in the CDR3. Germline loops: CDR1 LNHNV, CDR2 YYDKDF (reference sequence). Trimming removed 5 bases at V and 5 bases at J, with 6 bases between.

The chain has TRBV7-2 and TRBJ1-5; no firm D call. Germline lookup yields CDR1 SGHTA and CDR2 FQGNSA. The CDR3 spans 16 residues. Trimming removed 1 base at V and 3 bases at J, with 13 bases between. The CDR3 nucleotides read TGTGCCAGCAGCTTAGTATCACAGCAGATCAATCAGCCCCAGCATTTT. It specifies CASSLVSQQINQPQHF. Variable domain in full (rest from reference TRBV7-2 and TRBJ1-5): GAGVSQSPSNKVTEKGKDVELRCDPISGHTALYWYRQSLGQGLEFLIYFQGNSAPDKSGLPSDRFSAERTGGSVSTLTIQRTQQEDSAVYLCASSLVSQQINQPQHFGDGTRLSIL.